The rows below give T cell receptor beta chains drawn from one sample of a study of blood T cell repertoires in COVID-19. Generated by immunoSEQ multiplex PCR, the TCRdb table keeps only in-frame clones and is missing some. Of fewer than 450,000 clones detected, approximately 90% appear once; the ten largest clones hold more than 0.95%. The sequenced sample consisted of PBMCs or T cells enriched from blood (not recorded which). These receptors originate from a woman between 18 and 30 years old who had recovered from COVID-19. Both conserved end residues are part of each CDR3. The order of the fields is CDR3 protein, CDR3 DNA, D gene, clone size, V gene, CDR3 length, J gene. A D gene is named only where the DNA matches it firmly. The size field is filled for only some rows; it gives once, few, many or a size class.

CATGYRGQPQHF,TGTGCCACCGGATACAGGGGTCAGCCCCAGCATTTT,TRBD1,NA,TRBV15,12,TRBJ1-5
CSVQTGSWEAFF,TGCAGCGTGCAAACCGGGTCTTGGGAAGCTTTCTTT,NA,NA,TRBV29-1,12,TRBJ1-1
CATRTDADYGYTF,TGCGCCACGCGGACAGACGCTGACTATGGCTACACCTTC,NA,NA,TRBV5-1,13,TRBJ1-2
CASPDRPRPYEQYF,TGCGCCAGCCCAGACAGGCCCAGGCCCTACGAGCAGTACTTC,NA,NA,TRBV23-1,14,TRBJ2-7
CASSYDRVGYGYTF,TGTGCCAGCAGTTACGACAGGGTAGGCTATGGCTACACCTTC,TRBD1,once,TRBV6-5,14,TRBJ1-2
CASSTRQGRKTQYF,TGTGCCAGCAGCACTAGACAGGGGAGAAAGACCCAGTACTTC,NA,NA,TRBV21-1,14,TRBJ2-5
CASSEETGLFEKLFF,TGTGCCAGCAGTGAAGAAACGGGGTTGTTTGAAAAACTGTTTTTT,NA,NA,TRBV6-1,15,TRBJ1-4
CSASHRGSTEAFF,TGCAGTGCTAGTCATCGGGGGTCGACAGAAGCTTTCTTT,NA,NA,TRBV20-1,13,TRBJ1-1
CASSSGTDFYQPQHF,TGTGCCAGCAGCTCCGGGACAGACTTTTATCAGCCCCAGCATTTT,TRBD1,NA,TRBV5-5,15,TRBJ1-5
CSVSYTGSSYEQYF,TGCAGCGTTTCTTATACAGGGAGCTCCTACGAGCAGTACTTC,NA,NA,TRBV29-1,14,TRBJ2-7
CASSEVFVRGMYYEQYF,TGTGCCAGCAGTGAAGTTTTTGTCAGGGGGATGTACTACGAGCAGTACTTC,TRBD1,once,TRBV2,17,TRBJ2-7
CASSSYMENEKLFF,TGTGCCAGCAGCTCTTATATGGAGAATGAAAAACTGTTTTTT,NA,NA,TRBV11-1,14,TRBJ1-4
CASRLSYEQYF,TGTGCCAGCAGACTGTCCTACGAGCAGTACTTC,NA,NA,TRBV6-5,11,TRBJ2-7
CASSHGLAGDLLTSYEQYF,TGTGCCAGCAGCCACGGACTAGCGGGGGACCTGTTAACCTCCTACGAGCAGTACTTC,TRBD2,few,TRBV7-9,19,TRBJ2-7
CASTAKGTGASYEQYF,TGCGCCAGCACCGCCAAAGGGACAGGTGCTTCCTACGAGCAGTACTTC,TRBD1,NA,TRBV5-1,16,TRBJ2-7
CASSVLGGTTHNEQFF,TGTGCCAGCAGCGTATTAGGTGGGACTACCCACAATGAGCAGTTCTTC,TRBD2,NA,TRBV9,16,TRBJ2-1
CASSQETTDYNSPLHF,TGCGCCAGCAGCCAAGAGACGACTGACTATAATTCACCCCTCCACTTT,NA,NA,TRBV4-1,16,TRBJ1-6
CASRNLGTGESPLHF,TGTGCCAGCAGAAACCTAGGGACAGGGGAATCACCCCTCCACTTT,TRBD1,NA,TRBV27,15,TRBJ1-6
CASSERSGEQYF,TGTGCCAGCAGCGAGCGCAGTGGAGAGCAGTACTTC,NA,once,TRBV6-5,12,TRBJ2-7
CAWSVGTGGSQPQHF,TGTGCCTGGAGTGTGGGGACAGGGGGGAGTCAGCCCCAGCATTTT,TRBD1,NA,TRBV30,15,TRBJ1-5
CAWGEIAGNTIYF,TGTGCCTGGGGAGAAATCGCTGGAAACACCATATATTTT,NA,once,TRBV30,13,TRBJ1-3
CASNQGSYEQYF,TGTGCCAGCAACCAGGGTAGTTACGAGCAGTACTTC,NA,NA,TRBV7-9,12,TRBJ2-7
CASSSGDANTGELFF,TGTGCCAGCAGTTCGGGGGACGCGAACACCGGGGAGCTGTTTTTT,NA,NA,TRBV28,15,TRBJ2-2
CASSKFQETQYF,TGTGCCAGCAGCAAGTTCCAGGAGACCCAGTACTTC,NA,once,TRBV9,12,TRBJ2-5
CSVGGLYEKLFF,TGCAGCGTTGGTGGGCTGTATGAAAAACTGTTTTTT,NA,NA,TRBV29-1,12,TRBJ1-4
CASSITGPNTEAFF,TGTGCCAGTAGTATTACCGGTCCCAACACTGAAGCTTTCTTT,NA,NA,TRBV19,14,TRBJ1-1
CATTGTGAYNEQFF,TGTGCCACAACCGGGACAGGGGCCTACAATGAGCAGTTCTTC,TRBD1,NA,TRBV19,14,TRBJ2-1
CASSLGTATDTQYF,TGTGCCAGCAGCTTAGGGACAGCCACAGATACGCAGTATTTT,TRBD1,NA,TRBV7-3,14,TRBJ2-3
CASSSRYEQYF,TGTGCCAGCAGTTCCCGCTACGAGCAGTACTTC,NA,NA,TRBV27,11,TRBJ2-7
CASSLPGQGSYEQYF,TGTGCCAGCAGTTTACCGGGACAGGGGAGCTACGAGCAGTACTTC,TRBD1,NA,TRBV28,15,TRBJ2-7
CATSDSGRRPEAFF,TGTGCCACCAGTGATAGCGGCAGGAGGCCTGAAGCTTTCTTT,NA,NA,TRBV24-1,14,TRBJ1-1
CASSPRRAEVSGNTIYF,TGTGCCAGCTCACCACGGCGGGCGGAAGTCTCTGGAAACACCATATATTTT,NA,NA,TRBV18,17,TRBJ1-3
CASSPSKVDGYTF,TGTGCCAGCAGCCCAAGTAAAGTAGATGGCTACACCTTC,NA,NA,TRBV7-9,13,TRBJ1-2